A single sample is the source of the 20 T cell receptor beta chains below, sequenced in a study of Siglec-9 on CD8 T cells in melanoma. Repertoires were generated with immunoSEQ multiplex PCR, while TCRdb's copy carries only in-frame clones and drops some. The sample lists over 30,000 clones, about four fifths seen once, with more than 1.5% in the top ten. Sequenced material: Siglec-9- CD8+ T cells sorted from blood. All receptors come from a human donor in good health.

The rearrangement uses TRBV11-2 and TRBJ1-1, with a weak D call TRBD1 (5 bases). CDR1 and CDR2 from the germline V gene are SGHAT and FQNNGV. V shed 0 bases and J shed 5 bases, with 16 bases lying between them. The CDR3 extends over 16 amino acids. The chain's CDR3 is CASSLETNQRGTEAFF. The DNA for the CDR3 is TGTGCCAGCAGCTTAGAAACGAATCAACGGGGGACTGAAGCTTTCTTT.

CDR3 amino acids: CASSQDRGRAYEQYF. Here the CDR3 DNA reads TGCGCCAGCAGCCAAGATCGGGGCAGAGCCTACGAGCAGTACTTC. The V and J genes are TRBV4-1 and TRBJ2-7, with D perhaps TRBD1 or TRBD2 (5 bases each). The V gene's germline CDR1 is MGHRA and CDR2 YSYEKL. The CDR3 extends over 15 amino acids. Deletions cut 0 bases from V and 2 bases from J, with 11 bases between.

The CDR3 is CASSDTAHGVTEAFF. The CDR3 region has the DNA TGTGCCAGCAGCGACACGGCACATGGAGTCACTGAAGCTTTCTTT. The chain is built from TRBV7-6 and TRBJ1-1; D remains unclear. This CDR3 comprises 15 residues. Germline V CDR1 and CDR2: SGHVS, FNYEAQ. V was shortened by 5 bases and J by 4 bases, with 17 bases between the two germline ends.

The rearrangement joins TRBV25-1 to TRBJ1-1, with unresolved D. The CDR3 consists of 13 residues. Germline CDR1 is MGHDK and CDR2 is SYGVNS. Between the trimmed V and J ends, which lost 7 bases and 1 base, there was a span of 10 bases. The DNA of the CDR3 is TGTGCCAGCATAGGCAGGACGAACACTGAAGCTTTCTTT. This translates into CASIGRTNTEAFF.

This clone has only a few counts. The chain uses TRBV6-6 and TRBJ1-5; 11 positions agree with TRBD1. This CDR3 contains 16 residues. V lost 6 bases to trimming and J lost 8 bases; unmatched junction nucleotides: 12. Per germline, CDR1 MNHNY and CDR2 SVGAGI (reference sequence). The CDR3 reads CASRHQDRGLVEPQHF. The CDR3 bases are TGTGCCAGCAGGCACCAGGACAGGGGGCTTGTTGAGCCCCAGCATTTT.

The CDR3 DNA follows: TGCAGCGTAAACCCTACGGGAGTCTACAATGAGCAGTTCTTC. Translated: CSVNPTGVYNEQFF. The chain carries TRBV29-1 and TRBJ2-1; a weak D match, TRBD2 (6 bases). V gave up 6 bases and J gave up 3 bases, with 15 bases separating them. CDR1 is SQVTM and CDR2 is ANQGSEA in the germline V gene. The CDR3 is 14 residues long.

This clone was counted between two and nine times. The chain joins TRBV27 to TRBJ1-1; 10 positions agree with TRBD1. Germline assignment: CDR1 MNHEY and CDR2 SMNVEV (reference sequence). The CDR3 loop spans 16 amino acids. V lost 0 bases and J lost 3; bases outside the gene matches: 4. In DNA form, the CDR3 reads TGTGCCAGCAGTTTATCGACAGGGGGCGATTACACTGAAGCTTTCTTT. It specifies CASSLSTGGDYTEAFF.

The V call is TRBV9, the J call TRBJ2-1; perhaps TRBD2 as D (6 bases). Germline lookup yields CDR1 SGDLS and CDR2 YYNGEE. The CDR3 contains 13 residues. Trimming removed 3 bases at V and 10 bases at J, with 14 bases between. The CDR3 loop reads CASSDGGDIEQFF. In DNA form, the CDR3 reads TGTGCCAGCAGCGACGGGGGAGACATCGAGCAGTTCTTC.

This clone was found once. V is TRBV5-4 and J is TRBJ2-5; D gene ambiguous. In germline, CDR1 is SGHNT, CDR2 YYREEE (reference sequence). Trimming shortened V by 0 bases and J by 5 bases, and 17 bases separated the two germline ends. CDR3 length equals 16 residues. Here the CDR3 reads CASSLAEVVGAETQYF. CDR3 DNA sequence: TGTGCCAGCAGCTTGGCCGAGGTAGTAGGTGCGGAGACCCAGTACTTC.

The CDR3 loop is CASSLTGGETIYEQYF. CDR3 DNA: TGTGCCAGCAGCCTGACAGGGGGAGAGACGATCTACGAGCAGTACTTC. This rearrangement joins TRBV27 to TRBJ2-5, with 9 bases matching TRBD1. The J call may be in error: the DNA end matches TRBJ2-7 better. This CDR3 region has 16 residues. Germline V gene sequence: CDR1 MNHEY, CDR2 SMNVEV (reference sequence).

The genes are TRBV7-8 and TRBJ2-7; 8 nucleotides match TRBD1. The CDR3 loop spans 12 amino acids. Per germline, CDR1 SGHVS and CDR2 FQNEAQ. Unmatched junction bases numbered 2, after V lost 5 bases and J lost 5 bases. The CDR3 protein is CASSETGDEQYF. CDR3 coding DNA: TGTGCCAGCAGCGAGACAGGGGACGAGCAGTACTTC.

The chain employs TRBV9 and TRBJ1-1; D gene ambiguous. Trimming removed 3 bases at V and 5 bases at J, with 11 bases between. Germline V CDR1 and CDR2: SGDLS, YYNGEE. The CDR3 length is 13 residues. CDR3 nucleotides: TGTGCCAGCAGCGCCGGGTCGGGAACTGAAGCTTTCTTT. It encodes CASSAGSGTEAFF.

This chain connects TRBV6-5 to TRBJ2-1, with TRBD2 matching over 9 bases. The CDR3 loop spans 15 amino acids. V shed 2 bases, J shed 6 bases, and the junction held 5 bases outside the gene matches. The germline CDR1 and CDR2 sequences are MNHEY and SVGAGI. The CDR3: CASSYGRGGLNEQFF. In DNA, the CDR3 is TGTGCCAGCAGTTACGGGCGGGGGGGCCTCAATGAGCAGTTCTTC.

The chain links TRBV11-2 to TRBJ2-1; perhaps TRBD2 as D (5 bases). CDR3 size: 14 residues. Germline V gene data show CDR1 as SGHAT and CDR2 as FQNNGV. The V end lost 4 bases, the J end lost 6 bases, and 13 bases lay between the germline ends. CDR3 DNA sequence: TGTGCCAGCAGCTCTAACGACCTAGCCAATGAGCAGTTCTTC. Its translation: CASSSNDLANEQFF.

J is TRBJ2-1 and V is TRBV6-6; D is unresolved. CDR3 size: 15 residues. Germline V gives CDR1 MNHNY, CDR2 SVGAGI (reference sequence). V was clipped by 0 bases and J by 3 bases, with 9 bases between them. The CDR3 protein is CASSYSDGLYNEQFF. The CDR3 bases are TGTGCCAGCAGTTACTCAGACGGGCTCTACAATGAGCAGTTCTTC.

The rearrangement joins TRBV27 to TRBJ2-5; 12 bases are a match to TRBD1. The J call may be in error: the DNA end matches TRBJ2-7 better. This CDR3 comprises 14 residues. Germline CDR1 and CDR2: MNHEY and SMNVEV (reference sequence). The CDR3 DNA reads TGTGCCAGCTCCTCCGGGACAGGGGGCCACGAGCAGTACTTC. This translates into CASSSGTGGHEQYF.

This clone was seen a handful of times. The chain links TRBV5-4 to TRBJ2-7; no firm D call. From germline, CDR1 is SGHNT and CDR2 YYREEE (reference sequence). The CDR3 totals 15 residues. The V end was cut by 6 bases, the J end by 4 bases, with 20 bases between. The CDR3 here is CASTHGPEPGYEQYF. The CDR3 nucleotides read TGTGCCAGCACCCATGGGCCCGAACCAGGATACGAGCAGTACTTC.

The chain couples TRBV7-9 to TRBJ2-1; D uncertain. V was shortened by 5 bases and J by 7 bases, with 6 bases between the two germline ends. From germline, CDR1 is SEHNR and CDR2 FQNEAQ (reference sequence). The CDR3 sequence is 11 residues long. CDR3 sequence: CASSPANEQFF. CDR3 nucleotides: TGTGCCAGCAGCCCGGCTAATGAGCAGTTCTTC.

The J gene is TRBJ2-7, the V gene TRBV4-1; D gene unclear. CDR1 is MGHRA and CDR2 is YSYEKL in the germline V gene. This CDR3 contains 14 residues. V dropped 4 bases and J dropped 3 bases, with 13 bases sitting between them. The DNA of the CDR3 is TGCGCCAGCAGCCGAGTCTACCTCATCTACGAGCAGTACTTC. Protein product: CASSRVYLIYEQYF.

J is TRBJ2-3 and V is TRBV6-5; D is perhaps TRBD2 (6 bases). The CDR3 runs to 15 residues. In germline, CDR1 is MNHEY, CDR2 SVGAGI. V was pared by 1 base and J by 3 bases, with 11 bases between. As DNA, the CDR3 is TGTGCCAGCAGTTACTGGGCGGAGGGGACAGATACGCAGTATTTT. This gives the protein CASSYWAEGTDTQYF.